This entry lists 9 T cell receptor beta chains sequenced from one sample in a study of blood T cell repertoires in COVID-19. Measured with immunoSEQ multiplex PCR; TCRdb has only the in-frame clones, and not every one. The repertoire holds about 240,000 clones, with about 82% as singletons. Sequenced input: peripheral blood. The source is a man older than 75 with acute or convalescent COVID-19.

The chain combines TRBV6-6 with TRBJ2-6; TRBD1 matches 9 bases. From germline, CDR1 is MNHNY and CDR2 SVGAGI (reference sequence). Trimming at V came to 5 bases and at J to 4 bases, leaving 9 bases not matched to a gene. This CDR3 contains 17 residues. This CDR3 is CASSPGQGTGGANVLTF. In DNA, the CDR3 is TGTGCCAGCAGTCCCGGACAGGGGACGGGCGGGGCCAACGTCCTGACTTTC.

The chain joins TRBV18 to TRBJ1-5, with D hard to call. The CDR3 sequence is 14 residues long. Trimming removed 3 bases from V and 4 bases from J, with 10 bases in between. CDR1 KGHSH and CDR2 LQKENI come from the germline V gene. The CDR3 DNA reads TGTGCCAGCTCACCCCGAAATGAGAATCAGCCCCAGCATTTT. Protein product: CASSPRNENQPQHF. The variable domain in full, with the rest retrieved from reference TRBV18 and TRBJ1-5, is NAGVMQNPRHLVRRRGQEARLRCSPMKGHSHVYWYRQLPEEGLKFMVYLQKENIIDESGMPKERFSAEFPKEGPSILRIQQVVRGDSAAYFCASSPRNENQPQHFGDGTRLSIL.

The chain has TRBV5-4 and TRBJ2-5; TRBD1 aligns across 8 bases. The CDR3 is made up of 14 amino acids. Unmatched junction bases numbered 7, after V lost 4 bases and J lost 5 bases. Germline CDR1 SGHNT, CDR2 YYREEE (reference sequence). For the CDR3, the DNA is TGTGCCAGCAGCACGACAGGGGATAGGGAGACCCAGTACTTC. As protein: CASSTTGDRETQYF.

The chain has TRBV13 and TRBJ1-3; D is perhaps TRBD1 (6 bases). V was shortened by 2 bases and J by 7 bases, with 15 bases between the two germline ends. Germline V gives CDR1 PRHDT, CDR2 FYEKMQ (reference sequence). This CDR3 is 15 amino acids long. CDR3 sequence reads: CASSLYRVLGNTIYF. The CDR3 nucleotides read TGTGCCAGCAGCTTATACAGGGTATTAGGGAACACCATATATTTT.

V and J are TRBV6-5 and TRBJ1-1, with a possible D match to TRBD1 (5 bases). The length of the CDR3 is 16 residues. Germline CDR1 and CDR2: MNHEY and SVGAGI. Between the trimmed V and J ends, which lost 0 bases and 1 base, there was a span of 12 bases. The CDR3 here is CASSYSQGLQNTEAFF. CDR3 DNA: TGTGCCAGCAGTTACTCGCAGGGACTTCAGAACACTGAAGCTTTCTTT.

V is TRBV9 and J is TRBJ2-7; TRBD1 matches 10 bases. The ends lost 4 bases at V and 3 bases at J; junction bases unmatched: 7. The length of the CDR3 is 15 residues. Germline CDR1 reads SGDLS; CDR2 reads YYNGEE. The CDR3: CASSPYDRGLYEQYF. DNA for the CDR3: TGTGCCAGCAGCCCCTACGACAGGGGGCTCTACGAGCAGTACTTC.

CDR3 DNA sequence: TGTGCCAGCAGCCTATCTCACAGGGGAGCTAACTATGGCTACACCTTC. It translates to CASSLSHRGANYGYTF. The chain couples TRBV5-5 to TRBJ1-2, with TRBD1 matching over 7 bases. Germline CDR1 SGHKS, CDR2 YYEKEE (reference sequence). The CDR3 is 16 residues long. J gave up 0 bases and V 4 bases, and 9 bases lay outside the gene matches.

The count of this clone is one. The rearrangement uses TRBV21-1 and TRBJ1-2; TRBD1 is the table's D call, not checked against the DNA. TRBV21-1 is noted as a pseudogene. This CDR3 has 14 amino acids. CDR3 in amino acids: CASSKRGRPYGYTF. The CDR3 DNA is TGTGCCAGCAGCAAAAGGGGCAGACCCTATGGCTACACCTTC.

The chain combines TRBV4-1 with TRBJ1-4; D uncertain. The germline gives CDR1 MGHRA, CDR2 YSYEKL. V dropped 0 bases and J dropped 0 bases, with 8 bases sitting between them. The CDR3 covers 16 residues. CDR3 in amino acids: CASSQEGGTTNEKLFF. Here the CDR3 DNA reads TGCGCCAGCAGCCAAGAAGGAGGGACAACTAATGAAAAACTGTTTTTT.